This T cell receptor beta chain was recovered during a study of molecular identifiers for immune sequencing clone quantification. TCRdb analysed the PCR reads with MiXCR anew, one entry per CDR3 protein. The sample records about 640,000 distinct CDR3 sequences, 20% being singletons. The CDR3 contains 15 residues. The ends were cut back, 0 bases at V and 2 bases at J, with 12 bases in the middle. In germline, CDR1 is SGHRS, CDR2 YFSETQ. Study findings and constraints: Clone sizes could be underestimated for highly expanded clones when identical TCR molecules share a barcode.

This clonotype was seen many times. What it binds is unknown. The TCR sequence derives from a human donor in good health. Some libraries in this study had Jurkat cell RNA spiked in. Material: naive CD8+ T cells from blood, with Jurkat cell RNA spiked in. As to subset: FACS-sorted CD8+CD4-CCR7+CD45RA+ naive T cells. The V call is TRBV5-1, the J call TRBJ2-7, with D possibly TRBD1 on 6 matching bases. CDR3 coding DNA: TGCGCCAGCAGCTTGGAGACAGGCCTTACCTACGAGCAGTACTTC. It yields the protein CASSLETGLTYEQYF.